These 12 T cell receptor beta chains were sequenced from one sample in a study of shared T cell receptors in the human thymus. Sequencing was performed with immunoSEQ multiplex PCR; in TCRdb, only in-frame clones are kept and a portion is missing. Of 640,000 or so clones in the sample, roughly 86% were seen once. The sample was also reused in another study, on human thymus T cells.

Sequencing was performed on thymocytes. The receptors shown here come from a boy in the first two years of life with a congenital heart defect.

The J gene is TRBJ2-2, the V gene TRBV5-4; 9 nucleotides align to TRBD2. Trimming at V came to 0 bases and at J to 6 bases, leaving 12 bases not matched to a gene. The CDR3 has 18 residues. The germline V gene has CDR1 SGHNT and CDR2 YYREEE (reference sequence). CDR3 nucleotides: TGTGCCAGCAGCTTGGAAGTCCCCTTTAGCGGGAGTCCCGGGGAGCTGTTTTTT. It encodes CASSLEVPFSGSPGELFF.

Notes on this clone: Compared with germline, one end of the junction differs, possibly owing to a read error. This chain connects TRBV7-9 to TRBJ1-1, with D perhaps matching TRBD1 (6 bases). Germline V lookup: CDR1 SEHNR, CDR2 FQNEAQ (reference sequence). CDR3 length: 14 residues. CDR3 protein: CASSNFQGSTETFF. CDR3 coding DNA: TGTGCCAGCAGCAATTTCCAGGGGAGCACTGAAACTTTCTTT.

The CDR3 DNA sequence: TGCAGCGTTGCTGACTCCAAGGTAGGGAACACTGAAGCTTTCTTT. Its protein product is CSVADSKVGNTEAFF. This chain links TRBV29-1 with TRBJ1-1; D not resolved. Trimming left V 4 bases short and J 1 base short, with 16 bases between. The CDR3 spans 15 residues. Germline lookup yields CDR1 SQVTM and CDR2 ANQGSEA.

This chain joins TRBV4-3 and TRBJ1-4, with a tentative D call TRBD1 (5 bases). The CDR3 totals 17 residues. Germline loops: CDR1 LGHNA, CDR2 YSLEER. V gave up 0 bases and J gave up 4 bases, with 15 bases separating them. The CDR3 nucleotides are TGCGCCAGCAGCCAAGAAGGTGCGACAGAAGATAATGAAAAACTGTTTTTT. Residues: CASSQEGATEDNEKLFF.

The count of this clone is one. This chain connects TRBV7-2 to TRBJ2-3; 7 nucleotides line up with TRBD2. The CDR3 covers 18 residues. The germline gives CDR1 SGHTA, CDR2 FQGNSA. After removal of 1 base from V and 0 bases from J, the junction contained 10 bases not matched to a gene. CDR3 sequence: CASSLEATGRGSTDTQYF. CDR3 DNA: TGTGCCAGCAGCTTAGAGGCGACCGGGCGGGGGAGCACAGATACGCAGTATTTT.

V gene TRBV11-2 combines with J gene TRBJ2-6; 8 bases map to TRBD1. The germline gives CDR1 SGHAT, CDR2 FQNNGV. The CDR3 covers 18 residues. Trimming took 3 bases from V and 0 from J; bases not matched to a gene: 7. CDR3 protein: CASSFLTGEVSGANVLTF. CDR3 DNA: TGTGCCAGCAGCTTCCTGACAGGGGAAGTCTCTGGGGCCAACGTCCTGACTTTC.

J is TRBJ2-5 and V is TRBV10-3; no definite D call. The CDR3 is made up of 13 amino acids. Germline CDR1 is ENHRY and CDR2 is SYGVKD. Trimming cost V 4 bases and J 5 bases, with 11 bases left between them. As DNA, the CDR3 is TGTGCCATCAGTGTTAGTCTCCGGGAGACCCAGTACTTC. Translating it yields CAISVSLRETQYF.

This CDR3 is CASSGTTGAIEKLFF. CDR3 nucleotide sequence: TGTGCCAGTAGTGGGACGACAGGCGCTATCGAAAAACTGTTTTTT. The chain is built from TRBV19 and TRBJ1-4; TRBD1 might be the D (6 bases). The ends were cut back, 5 bases at V and 8 bases at J, with 18 bases in the middle. CDR1 and CDR2 (germline): LNHDA, SQIVND (reference sequence). The CDR3 has 15 amino acids.

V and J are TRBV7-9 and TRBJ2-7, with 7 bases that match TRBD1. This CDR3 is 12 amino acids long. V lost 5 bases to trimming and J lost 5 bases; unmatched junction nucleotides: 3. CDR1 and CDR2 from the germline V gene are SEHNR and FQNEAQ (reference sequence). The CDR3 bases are TGTGCCAGCAGCCGACAGGGCCACGAGCAGTACTTC. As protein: CASSRQGHEQYF.

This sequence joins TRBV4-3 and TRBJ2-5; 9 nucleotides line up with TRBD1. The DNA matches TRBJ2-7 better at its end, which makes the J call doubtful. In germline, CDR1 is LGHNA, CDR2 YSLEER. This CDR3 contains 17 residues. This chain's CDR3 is CASSQDTLTGGTYEQYF. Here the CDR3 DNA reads TGCGCCAGCAGCCAAGATACCCTGACAGGGGGTACCTACGAGCAGTACTTC.

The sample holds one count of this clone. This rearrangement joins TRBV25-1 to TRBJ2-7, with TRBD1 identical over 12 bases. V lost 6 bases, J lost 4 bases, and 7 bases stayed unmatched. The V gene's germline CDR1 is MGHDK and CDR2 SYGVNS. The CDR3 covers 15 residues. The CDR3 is CASRGGDRGPYEQYF. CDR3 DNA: TGTGCCAGCAGGGGGGGGGACAGGGGGCCTTACGAGCAGTACTTC.

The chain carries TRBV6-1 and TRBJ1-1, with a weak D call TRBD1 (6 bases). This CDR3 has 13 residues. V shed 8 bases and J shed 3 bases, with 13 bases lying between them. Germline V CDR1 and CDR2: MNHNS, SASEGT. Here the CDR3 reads CASGSGVYTEAFF. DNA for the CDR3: TGTGCCAGCGGATCAGGGGTTTACACTGAAGCTTTCTTT.